This entry features one T cell receptor beta chain sequence. The antigen remains unidentified. In germline, CDR1 is SGHVS, CDR2 FQNEAQ. CDR3 size: 15 residues. Production of TCR beta cDNA relied on 5'RACE template switching with UMIs. TCRdb reworked the 5' RACE reads into one entry per CDR3 protein, no DNA. Its clone listing holds roughly 450,000 distinct CDR3 sequences. The data derive from a study of T cells expressing NK-cell markers. The study, taken as a whole, reports: Dominant NKG2C+ clonotypes made up roughly 1.0-7.0% of CD8+ T cells in several donors.

The chain uses TRBV7-8 and TRBJ2-3. The sample consisted of blood T cells: a sorted CD56 or NKG2C T cell subset, CD4+ or CD8+ T cells, or bulk PBMC T cells (not recorded which). This receptor was identified in a woman aged 45 to 65 in good health. CDR3: CASSKGRLGTDTQYF.